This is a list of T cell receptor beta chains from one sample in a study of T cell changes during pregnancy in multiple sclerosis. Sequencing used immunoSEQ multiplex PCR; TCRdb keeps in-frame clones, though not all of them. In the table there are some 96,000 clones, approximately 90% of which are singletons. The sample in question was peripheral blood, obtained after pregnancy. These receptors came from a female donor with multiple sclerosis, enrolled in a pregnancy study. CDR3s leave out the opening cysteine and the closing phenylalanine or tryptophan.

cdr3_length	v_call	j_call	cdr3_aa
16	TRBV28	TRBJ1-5	ASSFSAGLGNLDQPQH
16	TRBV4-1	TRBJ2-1	ASSQATGVPPPDNEQF
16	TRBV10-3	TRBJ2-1	AISGGTSGERTYNEQF
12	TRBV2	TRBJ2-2	ASSGLREVGELF
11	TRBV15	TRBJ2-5	ATSSRGGETQY
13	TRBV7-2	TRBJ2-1	ASSLVGLAAGEQF
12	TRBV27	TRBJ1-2	ASSLSVEVYGYT
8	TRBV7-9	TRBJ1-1	ASSSDSLD
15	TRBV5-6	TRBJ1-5	ASSSRLTGAANQPQH
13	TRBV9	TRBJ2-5	ASSASGGVEETQY
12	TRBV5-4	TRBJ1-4	ASSSGTLGEKLF
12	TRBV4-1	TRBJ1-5	ASSPDSANQPQH
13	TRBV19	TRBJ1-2	ASSISREKSYGYT
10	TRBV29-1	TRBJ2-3	SVGHSTDTQY
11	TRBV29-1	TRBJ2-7	SVEVRRGTEQY
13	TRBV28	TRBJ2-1	ASSLISAGGREQF
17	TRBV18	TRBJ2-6	ASSPLLSGTTSGANVLT
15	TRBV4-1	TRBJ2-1	ASSQDRQREGRGEQF
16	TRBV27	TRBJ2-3	ASSLRGTREGGTDTQY
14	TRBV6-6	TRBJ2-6	ASRVAGGLGANVLT
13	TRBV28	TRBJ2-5	ASSSLAGGSETQY
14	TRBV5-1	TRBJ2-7	ASSLVGGMASYEQY
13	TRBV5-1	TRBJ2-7	ASSLPGLAGDMVY
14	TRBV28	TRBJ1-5	ASSHIQGAGNQPQH
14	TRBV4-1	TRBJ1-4	ASRKSGGPVGEKLF
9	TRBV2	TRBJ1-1	ALRGNDQAF
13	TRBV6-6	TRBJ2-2	ASSREGSNTGELF
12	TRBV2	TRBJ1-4	ASAGRQRNEKLF
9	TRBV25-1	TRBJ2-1	ASSEGGRWF
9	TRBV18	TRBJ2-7	ASSRQGVRY
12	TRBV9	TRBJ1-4	ASSVTGNNEKLF
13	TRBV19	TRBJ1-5	ASSIDPQNNQPQH
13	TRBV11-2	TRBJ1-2	ASSSITGQGYGYT
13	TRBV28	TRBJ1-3	ASSLGGIQGNTIY
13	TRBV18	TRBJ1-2	ASIYRDRGWYGYT
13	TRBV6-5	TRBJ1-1	ASRKSGQGSAEAF
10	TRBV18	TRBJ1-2	ASSPLFEGYT
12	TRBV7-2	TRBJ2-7	ATKTGTGSYEQY
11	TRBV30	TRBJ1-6	AWRGTRNSPLH
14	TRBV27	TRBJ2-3	ASNQAGTTNTDTQY
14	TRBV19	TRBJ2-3	ASSISPSSSTDTQY
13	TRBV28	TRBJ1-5	ASTRDRGMDQPQH
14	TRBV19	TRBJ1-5	ASSMGDRDGYQPQH
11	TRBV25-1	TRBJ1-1	ASSAPLNTEAF
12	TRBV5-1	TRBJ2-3	ASNDGLDTDTQY
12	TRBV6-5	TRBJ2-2	ASTRQRNTGELF
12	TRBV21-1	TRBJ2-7	ASTKWGLACEQY
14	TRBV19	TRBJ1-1	ASTTMIGGGNTEAF
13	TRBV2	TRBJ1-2	ASVDRTGANYGYT
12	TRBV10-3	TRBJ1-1	AISELGSNTEAF
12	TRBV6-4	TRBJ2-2	ASRSGPNTGELF